This paragraph reports one TCR beta chain. The source of the sample is a study of low-dose radiotherapy and immunotherapy resistance in tumors. The overall study: Cohort 1 got 0.5 Gy per fraction every 2 weeks, 6.5 Gy in total. Intravenous cyclophosphamide at 200 mg/m2 preceded radiation and immunotherapy by one day, every two weeks. From cycle 1 day 1, patients took oral aspirin 300 mg every day for four cycles.

The time point was: before trial treatment. Donors were treated with nivolumab, ipilimumab, aspirin, and low-dose cyclophosphamide and radiotherapy. The CDR3 contains 16 residues. The ends were cut back, 0 bases at V and 4 bases at J, with 15 bases in the middle. Germline V CDR1 and CDR2: WNHNN, SYGVQD (reference sequence). Gene-specific TRAV and TRBV primers were used for first-strand cDNA, covering alpha and beta chains. PCR amplification of the TCRs was performed with Phusion for 20 PCR cycles, and it relied on a constant-region primer together with a V-primer adapter. TCRdb passed the reads through MiXCR, listing each CDR3 protein once. The sample holds 30,000 to 50,000 distinct CDR3 sequences, around a third seen once.

This rearrangement joins TRBV10-1 to TRBJ2-5; D is uncertain. The sample consisted of PBMCs, taken before treatment. This TCR was sampled from a male donor with gallbladder cancer. The CDR3 here is CASSESKARLPETQYF. The CDR3 nucleotides are TGCGCCAGCAGTGAGTCGAAGGCTAGGTTGCCAGAGACCCAGTACTTC.